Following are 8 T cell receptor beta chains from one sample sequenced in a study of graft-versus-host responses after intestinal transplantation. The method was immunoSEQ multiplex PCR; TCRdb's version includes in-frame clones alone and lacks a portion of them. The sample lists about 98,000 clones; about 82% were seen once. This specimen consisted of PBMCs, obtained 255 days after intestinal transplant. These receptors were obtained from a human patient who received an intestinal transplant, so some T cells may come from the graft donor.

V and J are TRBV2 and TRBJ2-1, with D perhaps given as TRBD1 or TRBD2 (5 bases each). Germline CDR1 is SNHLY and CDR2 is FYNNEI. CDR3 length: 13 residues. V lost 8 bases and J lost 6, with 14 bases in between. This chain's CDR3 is CASWGPGRNEQFF. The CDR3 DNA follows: TGTGCCAGCTGGGGACCGGGACGCAATGAGCAGTTCTTC.

The CDR3 here is CASSFTQTGRNGYTF. In DNA, the CDR3 is TGTGCCAGCAGTTTCACACAGACAGGGAGGAATGGCTACACCTTC. The chain employs TRBV6-5 and TRBJ1-2, with 7 bases identical to TRBD1. From germline, CDR1 is MNHEY and CDR2 SVGAGI. V dropped 4 bases and J dropped 6; count of bases not matched to a gene: 11. This CDR3 is 15 amino acids long.

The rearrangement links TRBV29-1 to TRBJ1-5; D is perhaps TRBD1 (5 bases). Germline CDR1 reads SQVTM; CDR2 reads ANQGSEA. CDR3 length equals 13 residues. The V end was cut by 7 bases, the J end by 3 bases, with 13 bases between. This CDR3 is CSAGVGANQPQHF. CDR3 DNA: TGCAGCGCCGGCGTAGGGGCCAATCAGCCCCAGCATTTT.

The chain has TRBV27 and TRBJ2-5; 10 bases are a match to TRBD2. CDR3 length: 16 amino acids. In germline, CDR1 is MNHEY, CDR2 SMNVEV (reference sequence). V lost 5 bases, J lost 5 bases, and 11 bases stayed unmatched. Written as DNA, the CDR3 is TGTGCCAGCAGTCTAGCGGGGGCCGAGTTTCTCGAGACCCAGTACTTC. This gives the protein CASSLAGAEFLETQYF.

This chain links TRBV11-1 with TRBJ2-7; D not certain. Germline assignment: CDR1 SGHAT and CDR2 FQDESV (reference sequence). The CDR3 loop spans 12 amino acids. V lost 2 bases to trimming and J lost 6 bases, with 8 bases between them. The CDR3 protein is CASSLQNSEQYF. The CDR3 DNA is TGTGCCAGCAGCTTACAAAATTCCGAGCAGTACTTC.

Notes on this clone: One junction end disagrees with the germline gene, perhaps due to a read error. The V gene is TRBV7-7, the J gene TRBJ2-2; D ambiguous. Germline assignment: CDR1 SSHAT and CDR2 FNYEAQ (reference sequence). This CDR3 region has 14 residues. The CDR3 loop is CASSLRQNTGELFF. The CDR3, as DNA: TGTGCTAGCAGCTTGCGACAAAACACCGGGGAGCTGTTTTTT.

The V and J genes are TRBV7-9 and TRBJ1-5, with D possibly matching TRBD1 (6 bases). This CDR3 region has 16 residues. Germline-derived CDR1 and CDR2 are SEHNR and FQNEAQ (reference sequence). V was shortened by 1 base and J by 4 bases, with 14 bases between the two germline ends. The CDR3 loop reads CASSLDLGGGNQPQHF. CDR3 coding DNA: TGTGCCAGCAGCTTAGATCTCGGGGGCGGGAATCAGCCCCAGCATTTT. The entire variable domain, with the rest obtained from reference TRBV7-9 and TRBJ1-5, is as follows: DTGVSQNPRHKITKRGQNVTFRCDPISEHNRLYWYRQTLGQGPEFLTYFQNEAQLEKSRLLSDRFSAERPKGSFSTLEIQRTEQGDSAMYLCASSLDLGGGNQPQHFGDGTRLSIL.

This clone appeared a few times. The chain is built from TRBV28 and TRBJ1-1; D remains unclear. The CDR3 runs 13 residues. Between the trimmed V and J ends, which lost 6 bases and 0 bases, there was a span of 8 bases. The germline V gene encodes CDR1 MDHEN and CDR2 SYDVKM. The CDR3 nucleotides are TGTGCCAGCAGGCCTCCCATGAACACTGAAGCTTTCTTT. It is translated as CASRPPMNTEAFF.